The clone carrying this T cell receptor beta chain appeared a few times. Its specificity is not known. As TCR cDNA was made by 5'RACE template switching, a universal primer site and UMIs were added. TCRdb called the 5' RACE reads again in MiXCR, with one record for every CDR3 protein. The repertoire has some 350,000 distinct CDR3 sequences, approximately 6% of them found once; the top ten carry approximately 16%. This sample is part of a study of T cells after yellow fever vaccination. Overall study results and limits: A secondary response was less intense yet reached its peak sooner, at day 5 versus 15.

The V gene lost 5 bases and the J gene lost 4 bases, with 14 bases spanning the gap. The CDR3 has 14 amino acids. The germline V gene encodes CDR1 MDHEN and CDR2 SYDVKM. This sequence joins TRBV28 and TRBJ1-1, with a possible D match to TRBD1 (5 bases). The specimen was PBMCs, collected 5 days after the yellow fever booster vaccination. The receptor was derived from a young man who received the YFV17D yellow fever vaccine. The CDR3 here is CASSSQGVVTEAFF. In DNA, the CDR3 is TGTGCCAGCAGTAGTCAGGGAGTTGTCACTGAAGCTTTCTTT. The full variable domain, completed using reference TRBV28 and TRBJ1-1, is DVKVTQSSRYLVKRTGEKVFLECVQDMDHENMFWYRQDPGLGLRLIYFSYDVKMKEKGDIPEGYSVSREKKERFSLILESASTNQTSMYLCASSSQGVVTEAFFGQGTRLTVV.